This is a list of T cell receptor beta chains from one sample in a study of T cells after yellow fever vaccination. MiXCR, run by TCRdb on the 5' RACE reads, gives a single entry per CDR3 protein. This repertoire shows about 310,000 distinct CDR3 sequences, around 3.6% found once; its top ten account for about 25%. The material sequenced was PBMCs, taken on the day of the yellow fever booster vaccination. These receptors came from a man aged 18 to 35 who received the YFV17D yellow fever vaccine. Both conserved end residues are part of each CDR3. The D gene is left open where the match is weak. A clone size is listed for some rows: how often the clone was seen (once, few, many), or a class if it is expanded.

j_call	d_call	clone_size	v_call	cdr3_nt	cdr3_aa
TRBJ2-3	.	many	TRBV15	TGTGCCACCAGCAGAGGGTCACCGGGGGACCCCACAGATACGCAGTATTTT	CATSRGSPGDPTDTQYF
TRBJ1-5	TRBD1	.	TRBV4-1	TGCGCCAGCAGCCAAGAGGACAGGCTTGATCAGCCCCAGCATTTT	CASSQEDRLDQPQHF
TRBJ2-3	.	.	TRBV5-4	TGTGCCAGCACCTCAGACAGAATCCCCACAGATACGCAGTATTTT	CASTSDRIPTDTQYF
TRBJ1-2	.	few	TRBV15	TGTGCCACCAGGTACGTGGGGGAGGACTATGGCTACACCTTC	CATRYVGEDYGYTF
TRBJ1-2	.	few	TRBV6-1	TGTGCCAGCAGTGATACAGGGTTTGGGGGCTACACCTTC	CASSDTGFGGYTF
TRBJ2-3	.	many	TRBV29-1	TGCAGCGTTGGAGGGGGATATTTCACAGATACGCAGTATTTT	CSVGGGYFTDTQYF
TRBJ2-5	.	many	TRBV4-3	TGCGCCAGCAGCCAAGATACTAGTCAGTCCGAGACCCAGTACTTC	CASSQDTSQSETQYF
TRBJ1-6	TRBD1	.	TRBV12-3/TRBV12-4	TGTGCCAGCAGTTCGGGACAGGGGATGAATTCACCCCTCCACTTT	CASSSGQGMNSPLHF
TRBJ1-1	.	many	TRBV7-9	TGTGCCAGCAGCCGGGACACTCAGCGTGAAGCTTTCTTT	CASSRDTQREAFF
TRBJ1-4	.	few	TRBV20-1	TGCAGTGCTAGAGATTGGTCTAAGGGACGGCGGAATAATGAAAAACTGTTTTTT	CSARDWSKGRRNNEKLFF
TRBJ2-2	.	.	TRBV5-4	TGTGCCAGCAGCTCCCAAGGTCGTCTGGCTAGTTTGACCGGGGAGCTGTTTTTT	CASSSQGRLASLTGELFF
TRBJ1-3	.	many	TRBV19	TGTGGGGCCCGGGGTCAGGCCGGAAACACCATATATTTT	CGARGQAGNTIYF
TRBJ1-5	.	few	TRBV12-3/TRBV12-4	TGTGCCAGCAGTCCGGGACTTCCACCCCAGCATTTT	CASSPGLPPQHF
TRBJ2-5	.	many	TRBV6-6	TGTGCCAGCAGTCCGAGTGGGGGGTTGACCCAGTACTTC	CASSPSGGLTQYF
TRBJ2-7	TRBD2	.	TRBV5-6	TGTGCCAGCAGCAAATGGACTAGCCGACCTTACGAGCAGTACTTC	CASSKWTSRPYEQYF
TRBJ1-1	TRBD1	many	TRBV29-1	TGCAGCACCTGGGGGCAGGGGGCATCTGAAGCTTTCTTT	CSTWGQGASEAFF
TRBJ2-1	.	many	TRBV11-2	TGTGCCAGCAGCCTAGACGGCAGGGTTACCTACAATGAGCAGTTCTTC	CASSLDGRVTYNEQFF
TRBJ2-7	.	many	TRBV5-1	TGCGCCAGCAGCTTGGCGGGCAGGACCCCCTACGAGCAGTACTTC	CASSLAGRTPYEQYF
TRBJ1-1	.	few	TRBV20-1	TGCAGCGAGTCGACAGGGAACACTGAAGCTTTCTTT	CSESTGNTEAFF
TRBJ2-1	.	many	TRBV5-1	TGCGCCAGCAGCTTTTTCGCGGGGGCCGCCAATGAGCAGTTCTTC	CASSFFAGAANEQFF
TRBJ1-4	.	many	TRBV4-2	TGTGCCAGCAGCCAAGTTTCGTGGGGAACTAATGAAAAACTGTTTTTT	CASSQVSWGTNEKLFF
TRBJ2-1	TRBD2	many	TRBV7-9	TGTGCCAGCAGCGGACCTAGCGGGGGGAGAGGTGAGCAGTTCTTC	CASSGPSGGRGEQFF
TRBJ1-4	TRBD1	many	TRBV5-1	TGCGCCAGCAGCGGGACAGGGTATAATACTGAAAAACTGTTTTTT	CASSGTGYNTEKLFF
TRBJ2-1	TRBD1	many	TRBV5-1	TGCGCCAGCAGCTTGGCCCGGACAGGGGCCGGCGAGCAGTTCTTC	CASSLARTGAGEQFF
TRBJ2-3	.	many	TRBV7-3	TGTGCCAGCAGCTTAGGGGCCAGGGGAAGCACAGATACGCAGTATTTT	CASSLGARGSTDTQYF
TRBJ2-1	TRBD2	few	TRBV7-8	TGTGCCAGCAGTCGGACTAGCGGGGGATACTACAATGAGCAGTTCTTC	CASSRTSGGYYNEQFF
TRBJ2-5	.	many	TRBV5-1	TGCGCCAGCAGCCATGGCAAGGTACGGGAGACCCAGTACTTC	CASSHGKVRETQYF
TRBJ2-7	.	many	TRBV9	TGTGCCAGCAGCGTAGACGGGGTGGGGGAGCAGTACTTC	CASSVDGVGEQYF
TRBJ1-2	.	many	TRBV28	TGTGCCAGCACGGCCGTGACTACTTACTATGGCTACACCTTC	CASTAVTTYYGYTF
TRBJ2-5	.	many	TRBV20-1	TGCAGTGCGATGTCGGGGCATACTCAAGAGACCCAGTACTTC	CSAMSGHTQETQYF
TRBJ2-1	.	many	TRBV5-6	TGTGCCAGCAGCCCGGGACTGGCCTACAATGAGCAGTTCTTC	CASSPGLAYNEQFF
TRBJ2-5	TRBD1	many	TRBV7-2	TGTGCCAGCAGCCGGGGACAGTACCAAGAGACCCAGTACTTC	CASSRGQYQETQYF
TRBJ1-1	.	many	TRBV24-1	TGTGCCACCAGAATTCAGGGTCCGGACACTGAAGCTTTCTTT	CATRIQGPDTEAFF
TRBJ2-7	.	many	TRBV6-2/TRBV6-3	TGTGCCAGCAACCGCGGCTGGAACTCCTACGAGCAGTACTTC	CASNRGWNSYEQYF
TRBJ1-1	.	.	TRBV9	TGTGCCAGCAGCGTAGATGGGGGGGACACTGAAGCTTTCTTT	CASSVDGGDTEAFF
TRBJ2-3	TRBD2	.	TRBV6-5	TGTGCCAGCAGAGCTAGCGGGGGGGCCACAGATACGCAGTATTTT	CASRASGGATDTQYF
TRBJ1-2	.	many	TRBV19	TGTGCCAGTAGCTTCAGCTGGACGGATGGGGGCTACACCTTC	CASSFSWTDGGYTF
TRBJ2-3	TRBD2	few	TRBV5-4	TGTGCCAGCAGCTTGGCTCTAGCGGGGGTCACAGATACGCAGTATTTT	CASSLALAGVTDTQYF
TRBJ2-5	.	few	TRBV7-9	TGTGCCAGCAGCAAAAGGGACGAGGAGACCCAGTACTTC	CASSKRDEETQYF
TRBJ2-1	TRBD1	.	TRBV7-2	TGTGCCAGCAGCTTAGGCCTAGCGTACAGGGGGATTGAGCAGTTCTTC	CASSLGLAYRGIEQFF
TRBJ1-1	.	many	TRBV20-1	TGCAGTGCTTTAAGGGTGGAGGACACTGAAGCTTTCTTT	CSALRVEDTEAFF
TRBJ1-5	.	.	TRBV19	TGTGCCAGTAGTCCCCCTGAGGGTGGTCAGCCCCAGCATTTT	CASSPPEGGQPQHF
TRBJ2-7	.	many	TRBV4-2	TGTGCCAGCAGGAGACAGGAAAGCTCCTACGAGCAGTACTTC	CASRRQESSYEQYF
TRBJ1-2	TRBD1	many	TRBV4-1	TGCGCCAGCAGCCAACAAGCCGGGACAGTTTATGGCTACACCTTC	CASSQQAGTVYGYTF
TRBJ2-2	.	many	TRBV7-2	TGTGCCAGCAGCTTATGGGTTGTAGCGAACACCGGGGAGCTGTTTTTT	CASSLWVVANTGELFF
TRBJ2-1	TRBD2	.	TRBV5-1	TGCGCCAGCAGCTTGCGACTAGCGGAGGACAATGAGCAGTTCTTC	CASSLRLAEDNEQFF
TRBJ2-3	.	many	TRBV7-8	TGTGCCAGCAGCTCCCCCGCCGAGGATAGCTGGGCAGATACGCAGTATTTT	CASSSPAEDSWADTQYF
TRBJ1-1	.	many	TRBV9	TGTGCCAGCAGCCGCAGTACCATGAACACTGAAGCTTTCTTT	CASSRSTMNTEAFF
TRBJ2-5	.	many	TRBV10-3	TGTGCCATCAGTCAACGGACAGCCGGCGGGGAGACCCAGTACTTC	CAISQRTAGGETQYF
TRBJ1-2	.	few	TRBV10-3	TGTGCCATCAGTTTCGGACGGGGCTATGGCTACACCTTC	CAISFGRGYGYTF
TRBJ2-7	TRBD1	few	TRBV27	TGTGCCAGCAGCCCCTGGGACAGGGGTGACGAGCAGTACTTC	CASSPWDRGDEQYF
TRBJ2-5	.	few	TRBV7-2	TGTGCCAGCAGCTCGCCGGGGGTTGAGACCCAGTACTTC	CASSSPGVETQYF
TRBJ1-2	.	few	TRBV23-1	TGCGCCAGCAGTCAGAGGGGCCGCTATGGCTACACCTTC	CASSQRGRYGYTF
TRBJ2-7	.	few	TRBV5-1	TGCGCCAGCACCGGGACGCCCAGCTCCTACGAGCAGTACTTC	CASTGTPSSYEQYF
TRBJ2-3	.	.	TRBV18	TGTGCCAGCTCACTCCTACTCTCCACAGATACGCAGTATTTT	CASSLLLSTDTQYF